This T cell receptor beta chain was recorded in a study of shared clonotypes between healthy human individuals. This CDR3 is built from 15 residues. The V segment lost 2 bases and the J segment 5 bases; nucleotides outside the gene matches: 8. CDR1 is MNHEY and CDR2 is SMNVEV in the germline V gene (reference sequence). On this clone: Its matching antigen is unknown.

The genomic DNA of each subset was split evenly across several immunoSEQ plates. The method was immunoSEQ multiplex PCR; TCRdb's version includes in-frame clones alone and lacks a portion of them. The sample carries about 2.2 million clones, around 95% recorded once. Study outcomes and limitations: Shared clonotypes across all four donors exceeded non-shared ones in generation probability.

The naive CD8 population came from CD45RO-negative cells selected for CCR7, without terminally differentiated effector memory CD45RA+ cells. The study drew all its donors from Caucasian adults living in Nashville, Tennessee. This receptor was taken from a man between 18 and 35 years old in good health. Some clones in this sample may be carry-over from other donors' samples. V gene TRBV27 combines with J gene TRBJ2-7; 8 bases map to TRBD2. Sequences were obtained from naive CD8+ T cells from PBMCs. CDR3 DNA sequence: TGTGCCAGCAGTTTAGGGTTCGGGAGGGCCCACGAGCAGTACTTC. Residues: CASSLGFGRAHEQYF.